These T cell receptor beta chains were read from a single sample in a study of shared clonotypes between healthy human individuals. Some clones are missing from TCRdb's copy, which holds only in-frame ones; the method was immunoSEQ multiplex PCR. Counted here are hundreds of thousands of clones, around 79% occurring once; the ten biggest clones make up roughly an eighth. Source material: PBMCs. The receptor set was obtained from a woman aged 40 to 50 in good health. Some clones in this sample may be carry-over from other donors' samples. Each CDR3 is given with its conserved first and last residue. A D gene is named only where the DNA matches it firmly. Part of the rows lack a size; the others show once, few, many or a class for expanded clones.

CDR3nt: TGTGCCAGCAGTGAATTGGGGGACTACCCCTACGAGCAGTACTTC
CDR3aa: CASSELGDYPYEQYF
abundance: .
j_gene: TRBJ2-7
v_gene: TRBV6-1
d_gene: TRBD2

CDR3nt: TGTGCCAGCAGTTTACATCTAGCGGGGGGAGAGACCCAGTACTTC
CDR3aa: CASSLHLAGGETQYF
abundance: .
j_gene: TRBJ2-5
v_gene: TRBV28
d_gene: TRBD2

CDR3nt: TGCGCCAGCAGTCAAGTAAGGACAGAAGGCTATGGCTACACCTTC
CDR3aa: CASSQVRTEGYGYTF
abundance: .
j_gene: TRBJ1-2
v_gene: TRBV23-1
d_gene: .

CDR3nt: TGTGCCAGCAGAATGGGGCAGGGTCCTTACAATGAGCAGTTCTTC
CDR3aa: CASRMGQGPYNEQFF
abundance: .
j_gene: TRBJ2-1
v_gene: TRBV6-5
d_gene: .

CDR3nt: TGTGCCAGCAGCTTAGCGCCGGGACAGGGCACTGAAGCTTTCTTT
CDR3aa: CASSLAPGQGTEAFF
abundance: few
j_gene: TRBJ1-1
v_gene: TRBV7-9
d_gene: TRBD1

CDR3nt: TGTGCCAGCAGTGAAGCTTCTCACTTTGGGGTCTATGGCTACACCTTC
CDR3aa: CASSEASHFGVYGYTF
abundance: .
j_gene: TRBJ1-2
v_gene: TRBV6-1
d_gene: .

CDR3nt: TGTGCCAGCAGCTCAAGATCAAACACCATATATTTT
CDR3aa: CASSSRSNTIYF
abundance: .
j_gene: TRBJ1-3
v_gene: TRBV7-2
d_gene: .

CDR3nt: TGTGCCAGCAGCCCAGGGCCCGGGGTCAATCAGCCCCAGCATTTT
CDR3aa: CASSPGPGVNQPQHF
abundance: .
j_gene: TRBJ1-5
v_gene: TRBV6-5
d_gene: .

CDR3nt: TGCAGTGCTAGAGATTTCGGGGTAGCTTTCTTT
CDR3aa: CSARDFGVAFF
abundance: .
j_gene: TRBJ1-1
v_gene: TRBV20-1
d_gene: .

CDR3nt: TGTGCCAGCAGACCGGACAGTAACTCTGGAAACACCATATATTTT
CDR3aa: CASRPDSNSGNTIYF
abundance: .
j_gene: TRBJ1-3
v_gene: TRBV21-1
d_gene: .

CDR3nt: TGTGCCAGCAGTGAAGTTCAGATCAATCAGCCCCAGCATTTT
CDR3aa: CASSEVQINQPQHF
abundance: .
j_gene: TRBJ1-5
v_gene: TRBV6-1
d_gene: .

CDR3nt: TGTGCCATCAGTGCATCCTCGGGGCGTAACTACAATGAGCAGTTCTTC
CDR3aa: CAISASSGRNYNEQFF
abundance: once
j_gene: TRBJ2-1
v_gene: TRBV10-3
d_gene: .

CDR3nt: TGTGCCAGCAGCTTAGCGAGGAGAACAGGGGGGTCTGACTCACCCCTCCACTTT
CDR3aa: CASSLARRTGGSDSPLHF
abundance: .
j_gene: TRBJ1-6
v_gene: TRBV7-9
d_gene: TRBD1

CDR3nt: TGCAGCACCACAAGAACGAACACTGAAGCTTTCTTT
CDR3aa: CSTTRTNTEAFF
abundance: few
j_gene: TRBJ1-1
v_gene: TRBV29-1
d_gene: .

CDR3nt: TGTGCCAGCAGTACCACAGGGGATGTAGGAACTGAAGCTTTCTTT
CDR3aa: CASSTTGDVGTEAFF
abundance: few
j_gene: TRBJ1-1
v_gene: TRBV28
d_gene: TRBD1

CDR3nt: TGTGCCAGCACCCTGACAGGGATGAACACTGAAGCTTTCTTT
CDR3aa: CASTLTGMNTEAFF
abundance: few
j_gene: TRBJ1-1
v_gene: TRBV9
d_gene: TRBD1

CDR3nt: TGTGCCTGGAAAGACACGGGACTAGATGGAAATGAGCAGTTCTTC
CDR3aa: CAWKDTGLDGNEQFF
abundance: .
j_gene: TRBJ2-1
v_gene: TRBV30
d_gene: TRBD2

CDR3nt: TGTGCCAGCCGGAGGTCAGATACGCAGTATTTT
CDR3aa: CASRRSDTQYF
abundance: .
j_gene: TRBJ2-3
v_gene: TRBV6-1
d_gene: .

CDR3nt: TGTGCCAGCAGCCGCGGACTAGGTAATACCAATGAGCAGTTCTTC
CDR3aa: CASSRGLGNTNEQFF
abundance: .
j_gene: TRBJ2-1
v_gene: TRBV11-2
d_gene: TRBD2

CDR3nt: TGTGCCAGCAACACGCCCGCCACAGATACGCAGTATTTT
CDR3aa: CASNTPATDTQYF
abundance: .
j_gene: TRBJ2-3
v_gene: TRBV28
d_gene: .

CDR3nt: TGTGCCAGCAGGATCCGGCGTACGGCTAATGAAAAACTGTTTTTT
CDR3aa: CASRIRRTANEKLFF
abundance: many
j_gene: TRBJ1-4
v_gene: TRBV2
d_gene: .

CDR3nt: TGTGCCAGCAGCTTAGGCCGGCGGACTTTTGGAGGCTACACCTTC
CDR3aa: CASSLGRRTFGGYTF
abundance: .
j_gene: TRBJ1-2
v_gene: TRBV11-2
d_gene: .

CDR3nt: TGTGCCAGCAGCGGGACCGCCAGCTCCTACGAGCAGTACTTC
CDR3aa: CASSGTASSYEQYF
abundance: .
j_gene: TRBJ2-7
v_gene: TRBV7-9
d_gene: .

CDR3nt: TGTGCCAGCAGCGTAACCGCCGGGCTAGCGGATTTCTACAATGAGCAGTTCTTC
CDR3aa: CASSVTAGLADFYNEQFF
abundance: .
j_gene: TRBJ2-1
v_gene: TRBV9
d_gene: TRBD2

CDR3nt: TGTGCCAGCAGTGAAGGGGGTTCTGGAAACACCATATATTTT
CDR3aa: CASSEGGSGNTIYF
abundance: .
j_gene: TRBJ1-3
v_gene: TRBV6-1
d_gene: .

CDR3nt: TGTGCCAGCAGCTTAATTGCGGGCTACAATGAGCAGTTCTTC
CDR3aa: CASSLIAGYNEQFF
abundance: .
j_gene: TRBJ2-1
v_gene: TRBV7-2
d_gene: .

CDR3nt: TGTGCCAGCAGCTTTCGAGGGGGGTACACCGGGGAGCTGTTTTTT
CDR3aa: CASSFRGGYTGELFF
abundance: .
j_gene: TRBJ2-2
v_gene: TRBV7-3
d_gene: .

CDR3nt: TGTGCCAGCTCACTGGCAGCGGGACTGGCCTACAATGAGCAGTTCTTC
CDR3aa: CASSLAAGLAYNEQFF
abundance: once
j_gene: TRBJ2-1
v_gene: TRBV18
d_gene: TRBD2

CDR3nt: TGTGCCAGCAGTTTACGTCAGGCGGATCGCAATCAGCCCCAGCATTTT
CDR3aa: CASSLRQADRNQPQHF
abundance: .
j_gene: TRBJ1-5
v_gene: TRBV28
d_gene: .

CDR3nt: TGCGCCAGCAGCCGAACAGGGGGCCAGGACTATGGCTACACCTTC
CDR3aa: CASSRTGGQDYGYTF
abundance: .
j_gene: TRBJ1-2
v_gene: TRBV4-1
d_gene: TRBD1

CDR3nt: TGTGCCATCAGTGAGGGGATCGGTGAAAAACTGTTTTTT
CDR3aa: CAISEGIGEKLFF
abundance: .
j_gene: TRBJ1-4
v_gene: TRBV10-3
d_gene: .

CDR3nt: TGTGCCAGCAGTTTTCTTCCCGGGACTGCCCGTGGCGAGCAGTACTTC
CDR3aa: CASSFLPGTARGEQYF
abundance: few
j_gene: TRBJ2-7
v_gene: TRBV27
d_gene: .

CDR3nt: TGTGCCAGCAGTAGACGAAGACAGGACGGGGAGCTGTTTTTT
CDR3aa: CASSRRRQDGELFF
abundance: .
j_gene: TRBJ2-2
v_gene: TRBV6-6
d_gene: .

CDR3nt: TGTGCCATCAGTGACTGGGACGCTAGCTCCTACGAGCAGTACTTC
CDR3aa: CAISDWDASSYEQYF
abundance: .
j_gene: TRBJ2-7
v_gene: TRBV10-3
d_gene: .

CDR3nt: TGTGCCAGCAGCTTTTTCTCCGGGGAGCTGTTTTTT
CDR3aa: CASSFFSGELFF
abundance: .
j_gene: TRBJ2-2
v_gene: TRBV5-5
d_gene: .

CDR3nt: TGTGCCAGCTCACGTCCGGCGGGGCTGTCCTACAATGAGCAGTTCTTC
CDR3aa: CASSRPAGLSYNEQFF
abundance: .
j_gene: TRBJ2-1
v_gene: TRBV18
d_gene: .

CDR3nt: TGTGCCAGTCGCGGAGGGTTAGCGGGGGGCTCCTACAATGAGCAGTTCTTC
CDR3aa: CASRGGLAGGSYNEQFF
abundance: .
j_gene: TRBJ2-1
v_gene: TRBV19
d_gene: TRBD2

CDR3nt: TGTGCCAGCTCCTCCCATCTGATTCGTACCGGGGAGCTGTTTTTT
CDR3aa: CASSSHLIRTGELFF
abundance: .
j_gene: TRBJ2-2
v_gene: TRBV7-8
d_gene: .

CDR3nt: TGTGCCAGCAGTGAAAGGAGGGATAACAATCAGCCCCAGCATTTT
CDR3aa: CASSERRDNNQPQHF
abundance: .
j_gene: TRBJ1-5
v_gene: TRBV2
d_gene: .

CDR3nt: TGTGCCAGCAGCTTAACAGGGGGGACTAGCGGGAAGAATGAGCAGTTCTTC
CDR3aa: CASSLTGGTSGKNEQFF
abundance: .
j_gene: TRBJ2-1
v_gene: TRBV7-3
d_gene: TRBD2

CDR3nt: TGCGCCAGCAGCTCAGCCACAGCGGGAGTGCGCACAGATACGCAGTATTTT
CDR3aa: CASSSATAGVRTDTQYF
abundance: .
j_gene: TRBJ2-3
v_gene: TRBV5-1
d_gene: TRBD2

CDR3nt: TGTGCCAGCAGCCCGAGGGGGGAAGCTTTCTTT
CDR3aa: CASSPRGEAFF
abundance: .
j_gene: TRBJ1-1
v_gene: TRBV28
d_gene: .

CDR3nt: TGTGCCAGCAGCCAAGGCGGGTTTAGAGAGACCCAGTACTTC
CDR3aa: CASSQGGFRETQYF
abundance: .
j_gene: TRBJ2-5
v_gene: TRBV4-2
d_gene: .

CDR3nt: TGCAGTGCGCCGATCTACGAGCAGTACTTC
CDR3aa: CSAPIYEQYF
abundance: .
j_gene: TRBJ2-7
v_gene: TRBV20-1
d_gene: .

CDR3nt: TGTGCCAGCAGTCCCGGCCCCTACAATGAGCAGTTCTTC
CDR3aa: CASSPGPYNEQFF
abundance: few
j_gene: TRBJ2-1
v_gene: TRBV6-5
d_gene: .